This entry is about one T cell receptor beta chain. Its specificity is unknown. V was shortened by 3 bases and J by 9 bases, with 9 bases between the two germline ends. The CDR3 spans 13 residues. Looked up from germline, CDR1 is MNHEY and CDR2 is SMNVEV (reference sequence). These data are taken from a study of STAT5B mutations in CD4+ large granular lymphocyte leukemia. Background on the study: Among healthy donors, a particular HLA allele went with more CDR3 'QG' motifs.

The assay was run at survey level. In the study's own analysis: Productive clonotypes were detectable down to 2.59 x 10-5 frequency. TCRdb keeps only in-frame clones here, not all; method: immunoSEQ multiplex PCR. V and J calls and clone size follow that table, whereas D and trimming were derived from the DNA. The table shows more than 30,000 clones, with around 73% occurring only once. Study-level results: 8/27 top patient clones versus 2/35 control clones were TRBV06-family.

This receptor was obtained from a human donor in good health. The chain links TRBV27 to TRBJ1-6; no definite D call. The material sequenced was CD4+ T cells from blood buffy coats. In DNA, the CDR3 is TGTGCCAGCAGTTTGGCGGTTGGTTCACCCCTCCACTTT. Amino acids: CASSLAVGSPLHF.